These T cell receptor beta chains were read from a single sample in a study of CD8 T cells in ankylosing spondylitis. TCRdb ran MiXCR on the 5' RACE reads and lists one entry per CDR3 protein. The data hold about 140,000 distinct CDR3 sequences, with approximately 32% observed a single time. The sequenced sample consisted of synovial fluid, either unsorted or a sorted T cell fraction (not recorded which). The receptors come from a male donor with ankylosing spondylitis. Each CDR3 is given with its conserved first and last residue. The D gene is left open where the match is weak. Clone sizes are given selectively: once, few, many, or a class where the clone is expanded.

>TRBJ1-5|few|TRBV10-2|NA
TGCGCCAGCAGTTATGCCAGCCCCAATCAGCCCCAGCATTTT
CASSYASPNQPQHF
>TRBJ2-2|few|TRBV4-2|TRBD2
TGTGCCAGCAGCACCTGGACTAGCGACACCGGGGAGCTGTTTTTT
CASSTWTSDTGELFF
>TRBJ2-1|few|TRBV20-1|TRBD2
TGCAGTGCTAGAGATGGCGGGAGATGGGGCAATGAGCAGTTCTTC
CSARDGGRWGNEQFF
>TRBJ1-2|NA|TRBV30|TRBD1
TGTGCCTGGAGTTCCCAGGGGGCTAAGGGCTACACCTTC
CAWSSQGAKGYTF
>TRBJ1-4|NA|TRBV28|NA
TGTGCCTGCAGTTTCTTGCGGGGCGCCCATGCAACTAATGAAAAACTGTTTTTT
CACSFLRGAHATNEKLFF
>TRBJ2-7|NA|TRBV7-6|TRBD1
TGTGCCAGCAGCCCCGGACAGGGGGATTTCTACGAGCAGTACTTC
CASSPGQGDFYEQYF
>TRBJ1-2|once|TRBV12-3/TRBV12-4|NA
TGTGCCAGCAGCCCCGGGGCTGGGTATGGCTACACCTTC
CASSPGAGYGYTF
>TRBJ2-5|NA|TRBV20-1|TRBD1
TGCAGTGCCAAGACAGGGCGGGAGACCCAGTACTTC
CSAKTGRETQYF
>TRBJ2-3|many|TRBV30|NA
TGTGCCTGGAGTCCCATCAAGGGTACAGATACGCAGTATTTT
CAWSPIKGTDTQYF
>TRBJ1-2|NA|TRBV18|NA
TGTGCCAGCCGCCTCGAGGGCCCGAGTGGCTACACCTTC
CASRLEGPSGYTF
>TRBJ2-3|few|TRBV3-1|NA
TGTGCCAGCAGCCTCGCGGGACTTCACACAGATACGCAGTATTTT
CASSLAGLHTDTQYF
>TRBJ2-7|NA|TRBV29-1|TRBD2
TGCAGCGTTGGAGGACTAGCGGGAGCCTACGAGCAGTACTTC
CSVGGLAGAYEQYF
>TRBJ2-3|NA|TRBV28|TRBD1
TGTGCCAGCAGTTTAACCCCTGGACAGGGGGCAGATACGCAGTATTTT
CASSLTPGQGADTQYF
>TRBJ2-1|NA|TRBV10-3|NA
TGTGCCATCAGTGGGCAGGACAACCTAAGTGGAAATGAGCAGTTCTTC
CAISGQDNLSGNEQFF
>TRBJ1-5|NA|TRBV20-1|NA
TGCAGTGCTAGATCTGGAGGGGGGAATCAGCCCCAGCATTTT
CSARSGGGNQPQHF
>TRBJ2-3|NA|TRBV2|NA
TGTGCCAGCAGTGGACAAGGGGCAGATACGCAGTATTTT
CASSGQGADTQYF
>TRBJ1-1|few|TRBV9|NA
TGTGCCAGCAGCCCAGAGAGGGAGGTCGCTGAAGCTTTCTTT
CASSPEREVAEAFF
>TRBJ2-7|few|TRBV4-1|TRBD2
TGCGCCAGCAGCCAAGGACTAGCGAGCTACGAGCAGTACTTC
CASSQGLASYEQYF
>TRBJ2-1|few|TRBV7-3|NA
TGTGCCAGCAGCCCACTACCCTCCTCGGGCAATGAGCAGTTCTTC
CASSPLPSSGNEQFF
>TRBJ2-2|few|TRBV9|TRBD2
TGTGCCAGCAGCGTAGGTCTAGCGGTGAACACCGGGGAGCTGTTTTTT
CASSVGLAVNTGELFF
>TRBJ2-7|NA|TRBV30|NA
TGTGCCTGGACCAGGACAAATTACGAGCAGTACTTC
CAWTRTNYEQYF
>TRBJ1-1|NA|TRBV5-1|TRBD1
TGCGCCAGCAGCTTCCGGGACAGGGCAGCGATAAACACTGAAGCTTTCTTT
CASSFRDRAAINTEAFF
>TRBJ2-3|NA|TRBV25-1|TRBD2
TGTGCCAGCAGTGAATCACTAGCGGGGGGTCTGGATACGCAGTATTTT
CASSESLAGGLDTQYF
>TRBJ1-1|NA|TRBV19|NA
TGTGCCAGTAGTATGTGGTTGGACACTGAAGCTTTCTTT
CASSMWLDTEAFF
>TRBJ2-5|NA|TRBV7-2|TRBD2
TGTGCCAGCAGCCACGGACTAGCGGGAGGGAGAGAGACCCAGTACTTC
CASSHGLAGGRETQYF
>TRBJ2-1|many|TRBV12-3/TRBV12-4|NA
TGTGCCAGCACCCGACTAGGGAGGTACAATGAGCAGTTCTTC
CASTRLGRYNEQFF
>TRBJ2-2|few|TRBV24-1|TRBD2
TGTGCCACCCGCCAGGGAGGGACCGGGGAGCTGTTTTTT
CATRQGGTGELFF
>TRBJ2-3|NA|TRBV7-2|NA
TGTGCCAGCAGCCGAACTTCCCACAAGACGCAGTATTTT
CASSRTSHKTQYF
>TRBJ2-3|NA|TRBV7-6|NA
TGTGCCAGCAGCCGGGCGGGCGGATTCGCAGATACGCAGTATTTT
CASSRAGGFADTQYF
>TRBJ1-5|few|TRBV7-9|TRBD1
TGTGCCAGCAGCTACGGGACAGGGGGGGACAATCAGCCCCAGCATTTT
CASSYGTGGDNQPQHF
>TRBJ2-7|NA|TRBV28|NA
TGTGCCAGCAGTTTTGTAAGTGTCTCCTACGAGCAGTACTTC
CASSFVSVSYEQYF
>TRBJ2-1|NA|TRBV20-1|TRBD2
TGCAGTGCTAGAGGACTAGCGGGGGTTGGTGAGCAGTTCTTC
CSARGLAGVGEQFF
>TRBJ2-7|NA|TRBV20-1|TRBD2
TGCAGTGCTAGACCTCCGAGGGGGACTAGCTCCGAGCAGTACTTC
CSARPPRGTSSEQYF
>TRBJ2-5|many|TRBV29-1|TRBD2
TGCAGCGTTGAAACTAGCGGGACGAAGACCCAGTACTTC
CSVETSGTKTQYF
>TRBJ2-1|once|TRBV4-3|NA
TGCGCCAGCAGCCAAGATAGTCTCGGTAGCGCGGATGAGCAGTTCTTC
CASSQDSLGSADEQFF
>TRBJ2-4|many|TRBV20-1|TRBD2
TGCAGTGCTAGAGAACTAGCGGGGGGTGAAAACATTCAGTACTTC
CSARELAGGENIQYF
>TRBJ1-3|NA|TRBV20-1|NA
TGCAGTGCTAGTTTCCAGGGGAGAAACACCATATATTTT
CSASFQGRNTIYF
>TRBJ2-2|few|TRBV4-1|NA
TGCGCCAGCAGCTCGGATACGTGGGTGAACACCGGGGAGCTGTTTTTT
CASSSDTWVNTGELFF
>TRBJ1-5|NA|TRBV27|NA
TGTGCCAGCAAGAGGCAGGAAAATCAGCCCCAGCATTTT
CASKRQENQPQHF
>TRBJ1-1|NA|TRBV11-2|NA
TGTGCCAGCAGCTTAAGGGCGGGCCGCTCCGCAAGGAACACTGAAGCTTTCTTT
CASSLRAGRSARNTEAFF
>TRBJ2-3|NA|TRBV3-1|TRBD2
TGTGCCAGCAGCCGAGGACTAGCGGGGGGAAAGAACACAGATACGCAGTATTTT
CASSRGLAGGKNTDTQYF